A selection of T cell receptor beta chains follows, all from one sample in a study of T cell responses to AZD1222 COVID-19 vaccine. This table comes from immunoSEQ multiplex PCR, and its TCRdb copy is limited to in-frame clones, with some not included. The repertoire consists of 130,000 or so clones, with 75% to 95% occurring once and the leading ten covering 4% to 5%. Specimen: peripheral blood, collected 28 days after the second dose of the MenACWY control vaccine. These receptors originate from an adult who received the MenACWY meningococcal vaccine as a control. The CDR3 runs from the conserved cysteine through the conserved F or W. The order of the fields is clone size, V gene, J gene, D gene, CDR3 protein, CDR3 DNA. The D gene is left open where the match is weak. Rows give clone size only sometimes, using once, few, many, or a class for an expanded clone.

>NA|TRBV5-6|TRBJ1-3|NA
CASSLVNSNSGNTIYF
TGTGCCAGCAGCTTGGTCAATTCGAACTCTGGAAACACCATATATTTT
>NA|TRBV5-1|TRBJ2-7|TRBD2
CASSLAGAPYEQYF
TGCGCCAGCAGTTTAGCGGGAGCTCCCTACGAGCAGTACTTC
>NA|TRBV27|TRBJ2-3|NA
CASNFRQSTDTQYF
TGTGCCAGCAATTTCCGACAGAGCACAGATACGCAGTATTTT
>few|TRBV28|TRBJ1-3|TRBD1
CASSRFMDRGRGNTIYF
TGTGCCAGCAGTCGCTTTATGGACAGGGGGCGCGGGAACACCATATATTTT
>NA|TRBV28|TRBJ2-5|TRBD2
CASSPGGLAGDSETQYF
TGTGCCAGCAGTCCAGGGGGACTAGCGGGAGATAGTGAGACCCAGTACTTC
>once|TRBV4-3|TRBJ2-3|TRBD2
CASSQLTSADTQYF
TGCGCCAGCAGCCAACTTACTAGCGCTGATACGCAGTATTTT
>NA|TRBV11-2|TRBJ1-1|NA
CASTLEGRPNTEAFF
TGTGCCAGCACCTTAGAAGGTAGACCAAACACTGAAGCTTTCTTT
>few|TRBV28|TRBJ2-3|NA
CASVTGTALVADTQYF
TGTGCCAGCGTGACCGGGACCGCTCTCGTAGCAGATACGCAGTATTTT
>few|TRBV21-1|TRBJ1-6|NA
CASSKVQASPLHF
TGTGCCAGCAGCAAAGTCCAGGCCAGTCCCCTCCACTTT
>NA|TRBV6-6|TRBJ1-2|TRBD1
CAISRGGQGGYGYTF
TGTGCCATCTCCAGGGGGGGCCAGGGAGGCTATGGCTACACCTTC
>NA|TRBV27|TRBJ2-3|NA
CASSLLGGTDTQYF
TGTGCCAGCAGCCTCCTGGGTGGCACAGATACGCAGTATTTT
>NA|TRBV18|TRBJ2-1|NA
CASSPASASSYNEQFF
TGTGCCAGCTCACCAGCTAGCGCGAGCTCCTACAATGAGCAGTTCTTC
>NA|TRBV19|TRBJ2-3|TRBD2
CASSILGLAGGTDTQYF
TGTGCCAGTAGTATATTGGGACTCGCGGGAGGGACAGATACGCAGTATTTT
>few|TRBV6-4|TRBJ2-1|TRBD2
CASSDSEAGGPDEQFF
TGTGCCAGCAGTGACTCGGAAGCGGGGGGGCCCGATGAGCAGTTCTTC
>NA|TRBV7-9|TRBJ2-2|TRBD1
CASSLQRGRSTGELFF
TGTGCCAGCAGCTTACAAAGGGGGCGCAGCACCGGGGAGCTGTTTTTT
>NA|TRBV6-5|TRBJ1-2|NA
CASSYGNNYGYTF
TGTGCCAGCAGTTACGGGAACAACTATGGCTACACCTTC
>NA|TRBV11-2|TRBJ2-1|NA
CASSLAPIALKDEQFF
TGTGCCAGCAGCTTAGCCCCAATAGCCCTTAAGGATGAGCAGTTCTTC
>once|TRBV10-2|TRBJ1-1|TRBD1
CASSDGQGLSNTEAFF
TGCGCCAGCAGCGATGGACAGGGGCTCTCGAACACTGAAGCTTTCTTT
>NA|TRBV5-6|TRBJ1-2|NA
CASSRDDYGYTF
TGTGCCAGCAGTCGGGACGACTATGGCTACACCTTC
>NA|TRBV5-1|TRBJ2-4|NA
CASSHGIGHLIGAKNIQYF
TGCGCCAGCAGCCATGGTATAGGACATCTTATTGGTGCCAAAAACATTCAGTACTTC
>NA|TRBV18|TRBJ1-1|TRBD1
CASSPTTGDNTEAFF
TGTGCCAGCTCACCGACTACAGGGGATAACACTGAAGCTTTCTTT
>once|TRBV5-6|TRBJ2-7|TRBD1
CASSGTAAVRQYF
TGTGCCAGCAGCGGGACAGCGGCCGTAAGGCAGTACTTC
>medium-sized|TRBV7-6|TRBJ2-7|TRBD2
CASSLGGGRALGEQYF
TGTGCCAGCAGCTTAGGTGGCGGGAGGGCCCTCGGTGAGCAGTACTTC
>NA|TRBV28|TRBJ1-2|NA
CASSFGTRVNYGYTF
TGTGCCAGCAGTTTTGGGACAAGAGTTAACTATGGCTACACCTTC
>NA|TRBV18|TRBJ2-1|NA
CASSPYVGGDEQFF
TGTGCCAGCTCACCATATGTAGGCGGGGATGAGCAGTTCTTC
>once|TRBV5-1|TRBJ2-5|NA
CASSFGGSGRETQYF
TGCGCCAGCAGCTTTGGTGGGTCGGGGAGAGAGACCCAGTACTTC
>NA|TRBV2|TRBJ1-5|NA
CASSDRGNQPQHF
TGTGCCAGCAGTGACAGGGGCAATCAGCCCCAGCATTTT
>NA|TRBV2|TRBJ2-5|NA
CATRLDRYQETQYF
TGTGCCACCAGATTGGACCGCTACCAAGAGACCCAGTACTTC
>NA|TRBV6-4|TRBJ2-1|TRBD2
CASSAELAVYNEQFF
TGTGCCAGCAGCGCCGAACTAGCGGTCTACAATGAGCAGTTCTTC
>NA|TRBV7-9|TRBJ1-6|TRBD1
CASSGGTGSSPLHF
TGTGCCAGCAGCGGGGGGACAGGGAGTTCACCCCTCCACTTT
>NA|TRBV6-5|TRBJ1-4|NA
CASSRRRQANEKLFF
TGTGCCAGCAGTCGAAGACGACAGGCTAATGAAAAACTGTTTTTT
>once|TRBV19|TRBJ1-5|TRBD1
CASRGVGTGNRGNQPQHF
TGTGCCAGCCGGGGGGTCGGGACAGGAAATAGGGGCAATCAGCCCCAGCATTTT
>NA|TRBV28|TRBJ2-1|TRBD2
CASSLTSGGYNEQFF
TGTGCCAGCAGTTTGACTAGCGGGGGATACAATGAGCAGTTCTTC
>NA|TRBV24-1|TRBJ1-5|NA
CATSDGSSPHQPQHF
TGTGCCACCAGTGACGGATCCTCACCCCATCAGCCCCAGCATTTT
>once|TRBV4-2|TRBJ1-4|TRBD1
CASSQDRGTGNEKLFF
TGTGCCAGCAGCCAAGATCGCGGGACAGGGAATGAAAAACTGTTTTTT
>NA|TRBV12-3/TRBV12-4|TRBJ2-3|TRBD2
CASSLGSGSWYF
TGTGCCAGCAGTTTAGGTAGCGGGAGTTGGTATTTT
>few|TRBV10-1|TRBJ2-2|NA
CASSEKDPANTGELFF
TGCGCCAGCAGCGAGAAGGACCCCGCGAACACCGGGGAGCTGTTTTTT
>NA|TRBV3-1/TRBV3-2|TRBJ1-2|NA
CASSQDWGFYGYTF
TGTGCCAGCAGCCAAGATTGGGGGTTTTATGGCTACACCTTC
>NA|TRBV11-2|TRBJ1-2|TRBD1
CASSARDRFNYGYTF
TGTGCCAGCAGCGCCCGGGACAGATTTAACTATGGCTACACCTTC
>NA|TRBV3-1/TRBV3-2|TRBJ1-6|TRBD1
CASSQEGQGNNLPYNSPLHF
TGTGCCAGCAGCCAAGAAGGACAGGGGAATAATCTCCCCTATAATTCACCCCTCCACTTT
>NA|TRBV7-9|TRBJ1-1|NA
CASSTRRNLNTEAFF
TGTGCCAGCAGCACGCGACGGAACCTGAACACTGAAGCTTTCTTT
>NA|TRBV2|TRBJ1-4|NA
CASSEGRTNEKLFF
TGTGCCAGCAGTGAAGGGCGTACTAATGAAAAACTGTTTTTT
>NA|TRBV5-1|TRBJ2-2|NA
CASTTGTTGELFF
TGCGCCAGCACCACAGGGACCACCGGGGAGCTGTTTTTT
>NA|TRBV12-3/TRBV12-4|TRBJ2-2|NA
CASSFPGELFF
TGTGCCAGCAGTTTTCCTGGGGAGCTGTTTTTT
>NA|TRBV28|TRBJ2-7|TRBD2
CASSPGLAGFGDEQYF
TGTGCCAGCAGTCCCGGACTAGCGGGATTTGGGGACGAGCAGTACTTC